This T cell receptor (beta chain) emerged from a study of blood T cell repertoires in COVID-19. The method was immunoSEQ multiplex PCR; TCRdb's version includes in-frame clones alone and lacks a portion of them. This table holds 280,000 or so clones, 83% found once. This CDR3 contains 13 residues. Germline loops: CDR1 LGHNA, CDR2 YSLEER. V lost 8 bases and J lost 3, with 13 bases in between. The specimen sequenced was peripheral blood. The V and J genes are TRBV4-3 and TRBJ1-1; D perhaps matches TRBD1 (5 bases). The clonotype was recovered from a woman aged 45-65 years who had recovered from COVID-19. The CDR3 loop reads CASGDLGHTEAFF. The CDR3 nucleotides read TGCGCCAGCGGCGACCTGGGGCACACTGAAGCTTTCTTT.